These 24 T cell receptor beta chains were sequenced from one sample in a study of T cells in localized non-small cell lung cancer. Clones were sequenced by immunoSEQ multiplex PCR, and TCRdb holds only the in-frame ones, with some missing. The sample includes about 40,000 clones, about 91% of them seen just once. Material: PBMCs, obtained before any cancer treatment. Receptors were obtained from a woman aged 40-69 years with stage II lung adenocarcinoma.

This chain joins TRBV19 and TRBJ1-2, with TRBD1 matching 8 bases. In germline, CDR1 is LNHDA, CDR2 SQIVND (reference sequence). This CDR3 has 17 residues. J gave up 4 bases and V 4 bases, and 14 bases lay outside the gene matches. The CDR3 nucleotides read TGTGCCAGTAGTAAATGGGGACAGGAGGAATCCTTCTATGGCTACACCTTC. It translates to CASSKWGQEESFYGYTF.

CDR3 protein: CASSYSIGGKEETQYF. Written as DNA, the CDR3 is TGTGCCAGCAGTTACTCGATTGGGGGCAAGGAAGAGACCCAGTACTTC. The chain recombines TRBV6-6 with TRBJ2-5; tentatively, D is TRBD1 (6 bases). The CDR3 has 16 amino acids. CDR1 is MNHNY and CDR2 is SVGAGI in the germline V gene (reference sequence). V lost 0 bases and J lost 3, with 14 bases in between.

The chain couples TRBV19 to TRBJ2-2; D is undetermined. Trimming stripped 4 bases from V and 1 base from J, with 7 bases between. The length of the CDR3 is 14 residues. The germline gives CDR1 LNHDA, CDR2 SQIVND (reference sequence). CDR3 sequence (DNA): TGTGCCAGTAGTAATGGCAGGAACACCGGGGAGCTGTTTTTT. Protein sequence: CASSNGRNTGELFF.

V gene TRBV28 combines with J gene TRBJ2-2, with D perhaps TRBD2 (6 bases). The V end was cut by 11 bases, the J end by 9 bases, with 13 bases between. This CDR3 has 11 amino acids. Germline V gene lookup returns CDR1 MDHEN and CDR2 SYDVKM. CDR3 DNA sequence: TGTGCCGCTAGCGTCGGTTGGGAGCTGTTTTTT. This gives the protein CAASVGWELFF.

This clone was observed once. V usage is TRBV5-4 and J usage is TRBJ1-6, with a tentative D call TRBD1 (5 bases). CDR1 is SGHNT and CDR2 is YYREEE in the germline V gene (reference sequence). CDR3 length equals 17 residues. Trimming stripped 0 bases from V and 7 bases from J, with 17 bases between. The CDR3 DNA reads TGTGCCAGCAGCTTGGGACTGGGGGAGTTAGCGAATTCACCCCTCCACTTT. It translates to CASSLGLGELANSPLHF.

This rearrangement joins TRBV28 to TRBJ1-6; 7 bases map to TRBD1. CDR3 length equals 14 residues. The trim removed 5 bases at V and 8 bases at J, leaving 6 bases unmatched. CDR1 MDHEN and CDR2 SYDVKM come from the germline V gene. For the CDR3, the DNA is TGTGCCAGCAGTCAGACAGGGCAGTATTCACCCCTCCACTTT. Its translation: CASSQTGQYSPLHF.

The chain combines TRBV5-1 with TRBJ1-1, with D hard to call. Germline V gene lookup returns CDR1 SGHRS and CDR2 YFSETQ. Trimming took 0 bases from V and 7 from J, leaving 7 bases between them. The CDR3 covers 12 residues. In nucleotides, the CDR3 is TGCGCCAGCAGCTTGGAGGTGGGTGAAGCTTTCTTT. It yields the protein CASSLEVGEAFF.

The gene calls are TRBV5-1 and TRBJ1-4; D gene uncertain. Germline CDR1 and CDR2: SGHRS and YFSETQ. The CDR3 loop spans 13 amino acids. V lost 5 bases to trimming and J lost 10 bases, with 15 bases between them. The CDR3 DNA is TGCGCCAGCAGGTTTACGTTAGAAGGAAAACTGTTTTTT. This translates into CASRFTLEGKLFF. Complete variable domain (other parts from reference TRBV5-1 and TRBJ1-4): KAGVTQTPRYLIKTRGQQVTLSCSPISGHRSVSWYQQTPGQGLQFLFEYFSETQRNKGNFPGRFSGRQFSNSRSEMNVSTLELGDSALYLCASRFTLEGKLFFGSGTQLSVL.

This chain joins TRBV7-2 and TRBJ2-5; D possibly corresponds to TRBD1 (6 bases). Germline V gene sequence: CDR1 SGHTA, CDR2 FQGNSA. The germline V and J ends were trimmed by 4 bases and 4 bases, with 13 bases remaining between them. This CDR3 contains 14 residues. CDR3 bases: TGTGCCAGCAGCTCAGGGGCCGGTCCAGAGACCCAGTACTTC. Its translation: CASSSGAGPETQYF.

V gene TRBV28 combines with J gene TRBJ1-5, with TRBD1 matching 7 bases. The CDR3 is made up of 16 amino acids. V was clipped by 5 bases and J by 7 bases; unmatched bases: 14. Germline V gives CDR1 MDHEN, CDR2 SYDVKM. The CDR3 sequence is CASSTIGGGEGQPQHF. As DNA, the CDR3 is TGTGCCAGCAGTACCATTGGAGGGGGCGAGGGACAGCCCCAGCATTTT.

The V gene is TRBV6-5, the J gene TRBJ2-6; maybe TRBD1 (5 bases). CDR3 size: 15 residues. Trimming stripped 7 bases from V and 4 bases from J, with 14 bases between. Germline CDR1 and CDR2: MNHEY and SVGAGI. The CDR3 nucleotides are TGTGCCAGCACCCAAAGGGGCTCAGGGGCCAACGTCCTGACTTTC. It yields the protein CASTQRGSGANVLTF.

This clone was seen just once. The chain joins TRBV4-2 to TRBJ2-2; 10 bases fit TRBD2. Germline CDR1 LGHNA, CDR2 YNFKEQ. Trimming cost V 0 bases and J 2 bases; bases outside gene matches: 15. The CDR3 runs 21 residues. CDR3 sequence: CASSQDKPSGGLDPNTGELFF. The CDR3 nucleotides read TGTGCCAGCAGCCAAGATAAACCTAGCGGGGGTCTCGACCCTAACACCGGGGAGCTGTTTTTT.

A word on this clone: An end of the junction does not agree with germline; a read error may underlie this. CDR3 nucleotide sequence: TGCGTCAGCAGCCAAGGATCGAGGGTAGGATCTCTAGCGGGAGGAGGGGATACGCAGTATTTT. Residues: CVSSQGSRVGSLAGGGDTQYF. The V and J genes are TRBV4-1 and TRBJ2-3; 11 bases map to TRBD2. CDR3 size: 21 residues. Germline lookup yields CDR1 MGHRA and CDR2 YSYEKL.

The chain employs TRBV19 and TRBJ1-1, with TRBD1 matching over 7 bases. The CDR3 consists of 14 residues. The ends lost 0 bases at V and 9 bases at J; junction bases unmatched: 7. Germline V lookup: CDR1 LNHDA, CDR2 SQIVND (reference sequence). CDR3 residues: CASSIDRGEGKAFF. As DNA, the CDR3 is TGTGCCAGTAGTATAGACAGGGGGGAAGGTAAAGCTTTCTTT.

This rearrangement joins TRBV5-6 to TRBJ1-3, with 7 bases that match TRBD1. In germline, CDR1 is SGHDT, CDR2 YYEEEE. The CDR3 runs to 14 residues. With 4 bases clipped from V and 2 bases from J, the junction kept 3 bases outside the gene matches. For the CDR3, the DNA is TGTGCCAGCAGCGTCCAGGGGGCTGGAAACACCATATATTTT. It codes for CASSVQGAGNTIYF.

This clone has a single count. The chain couples TRBV6-6 to TRBJ2-3; no reliable D call. Germline V CDR1 and CDR2: MNHNY, SVGAGI (reference sequence). V was clipped by 0 bases and J by 4 bases, with 5 bases between them. The CDR3 sequence is 13 residues long. CDR3 nucleotide sequence: TGTGCCAGCAGTTACTCGGTTTCAGATACGCAGTATTTT. Its translation is CASSYSVSDTQYF.

The chain carries TRBV14 and TRBJ2-2; 7 nucleotides match TRBD2. The CDR3 loop spans 14 amino acids. Germline V gene lookup returns CDR1 SGHDN and CDR2 FVKESK. V lost 1 base and J lost 10; bases outside the gene matches: 6. The CDR3 spells CASSQVSSGKELFF. The DNA for the CDR3 is TGTGCCAGCAGCCAAGTGTCTAGCGGTAAGGAGCTGTTTTTT. Full variable domain (outside the CDR3, taken from reference TRBV14 and TRBJ2-2): EAGVTQFPSHSVIEKGQTVTLRCDPISGHDNLYWYRRVMGKEIKFLLHFVKESKQDESGMPNNRFLAERTGGTYSTLKVQPAELEDSGVYFCASSQVSSGKELFFGEGSRLTVL.

The rearrangement links TRBV19 to TRBJ2-7; D is perhaps TRBD1 or TRBD2 (5 bases each). The CDR3 loop spans 15 amino acids. Germline loops: CDR1 LNHDA, CDR2 SQIVND (reference sequence). The ends were cut back, 5 bases at V and 3 bases at J, with 17 bases in the middle. The CDR3 loop is CASSVAGTPNYEQYF. The CDR3 region has the DNA TGTGCCAGTAGTGTGGCCGGGACCCCGAACTACGAGCAGTACTTC.

As DNA, the CDR3 is TGCGCCAGCAGCTCCCAGGGCCGCTACGAGCAGTACTTC. Translated: CASSSQGRYEQYF. The chain uses TRBV5-1 and TRBJ2-7; maybe TRBD1 (5 bases). Trimming pared 3 bases from V and 3 bases from J, leaving 10 bases between. The V gene's germline CDR1 is SGHRS and CDR2 YFSETQ. This CDR3 contains 13 residues.

The chain recombines TRBV7-2 with TRBJ2-1, with 7 bases aligning to TRBD2. The CDR3 length is 14 residues. The V gene end was trimmed by 4 bases and the J gene end by 6 bases; junction bases not matched to a gene: 6. The germline V gene encodes CDR1 SGHTA and CDR2 FQGNSA. CDR3 nucleotide sequence: TGTGCCAGCAGCTCCTACAGGACTAGCAATGAGCAGTTCTTC. This encodes CASSSYRTSNEQFF.

This clone was observed once. The chain recombines TRBV5-1 with TRBJ1-4; the D gene is possibly TRBD1 (6 bases). In germline, CDR1 is SGHRS, CDR2 YFSETQ. The CDR3 contains 14 residues. Trimming left V 2 bases short and J 8 bases short, with 13 bases between. CDR3 in amino acids: CASSLGQLGEKLFF. For the CDR3, the DNA is TGCGCCAGCAGCTTAGGACAGTTAGGCGAAAAACTGTTTTTT. Based on the CDR3 plus reference TRBV5-1 and TRBJ1-4, the full variable domain is KAGVTQTPRYLIKTRGQQVTLSCSPISGHRSVSWYQQTPGQGLQFLFEYFSETQRNKGNFPGRFSGRQFSNSRSEMNVSTLELGDSALYLCASSLGQLGEKLFFGSGTQLSVL.

CDR3 sequence (DNA): TGTGCCAGCAGTACCCCTATGGGACAGGGGGCGGGAAATCAGCCCCAGCATTTT. This encodes CASSTPMGQGAGNQPQHF. V is TRBV5-8 and J is TRBJ1-5; TRBD1 matches at 12 bases. Germline CDR1 is SGHTS and CDR2 is YDEGEE. V trimming: 5 bases; J trimming: 4 bases; junction bases outside the gene matches: 13. This CDR3 spans 18 amino acids.

This chain joins TRBV28 and TRBJ2-1; D unclear. From germline, CDR1 is MDHEN and CDR2 SYDVKM. The CDR3 has 11 amino acids. V lost 3 bases and J lost 10, with 7 bases in between. CDR3 sequence (DNA): TGTGCCAGCAGTTTGGTAGGAGAGCAGTTCTTC. Translated: CASSLVGEQFF.

The chain combines TRBV5-6 with TRBJ1-2; D might be TRBD1 (5 bases). CDR3 size: 15 residues. V was shortened by 4 bases and J by 4 bases, with 17 bases between the two germline ends. CDR1 SGHDT and CDR2 YYEEEE come from the germline V gene. CDR3 in DNA: TGTGCCAGCAGCCCGGGTGAGGGGAGAATCTATGGCTACACCTTC. Encoded protein: CASSPGEGRIYGYTF. Looking up the rest from reference TRBV5-6 and TRBJ1-2 gives the full variable domain: DAGVTQSPTHLIKTRGQQVTLRCSPKSGHDTVSWYQQALGQGPQFIFQYYEEEERQRGNFPDRFSGHQFPNYSSELNVNALLLGDSALYLCASSPGEGRIYGYTFGSGTRLTVV.